Listed below are T cell receptor beta chains from one sample, sequenced in a study of B cell selection in AIRE deficiency. Produced via immunoSEQ multiplex PCR; TCRdb's table is partial and in-frame only. The sample lists roughly 3,100 clones; around 76% were seen once. The sequencing input was Tregs sorted from PBMCs. These receptors were taken from a human donor with AIRE deficiency. Each CDR3 is given with its conserved first and last residue. The D gene is left open where the match is weak. Size is omitted from some rows. Given values are once, few, many or a class for expanded clones.

>-|TRBV5-1|TRBJ2-2|TRBD1
TGCGCCAGCAGCGGGACAGGGTCCCCCGGGGAGCTGTTTTTT
CASSGTGSPGELFF
>-|TRBV11-1|TRBJ2-5|TRBD2
TGTGCCAGCAGCTCGCCACTAGCGGGAAAACAAGAGACCCAGTACTTC
CASSSPLAGKQETQYF
>-|TRBV5-4|TRBJ1-2|-
TGTGCCAGCAGCTTGGACCCCGCGATCTATGGCTACACCTTC
CASSLDPAIYGYTF
>-|TRBV5-1|TRBJ2-7|-
TGCGCCAGCAGCTTGGCCGGGGCCTGGGGCAGCTACGAGCAGTACTTC
CASSLAGAWGSYEQYF
>-|TRBV29-1|TRBJ1-2|-
TGCAGCGCCGCAGACAGAGACTATGGCTACACCTTC
CSAADRDYGYTF
>-|TRBV7-2|TRBJ1-6|-
TGTGCCATTTCGGACTTACTTAATTCACCCCTCCACTTT
CAISDLLNSPLHF
>once|TRBV19|TRBJ2-3|TRBD1
TGTGCCAGTAGTATAGGGACAGGGGGCACAGATACGCAGTATTTT
CASSIGTGGTDTQYF
>-|TRBV7-9|TRBJ2-1|TRBD2
TGTGCCAGCAATGGGGGACTAGCGGATCCTAATGAGCAGTTCTTC
CASNGGLADPNEQFF
>-|TRBV4-2|TRBJ2-7|-
TGTGCCAGCCGACCAATGGGCCTTCAGGACGAGCAGTACTTC
CASRPMGLQDEQYF
>-|TRBV5-5|TRBJ1-2|TRBD1
TGTGCCAGCAGTTTAGTTAAGGGGACAGGGGGCGCGGGGCACTATGGCTACACCTTC
CASSLVKGTGGAGHYGYTF
>-|TRBV15|TRBJ1-4|-
TGTGCCACCAGCAGAGGGGGGTCTCTGGGAAAACTGTTTTTT
CATSRGGSLGKLFF
>-|TRBV28|TRBJ2-7|TRBD2
TGTGCCAGCCTAAACCCCCTAGCGGGAGGGCCCCACGAGCAGTACTTC
CASLNPLAGGPHEQYF
>-|TRBV27|TRBJ1-5|-
TGTGCCAGCAGTCCCCGTAGTTATAGCAATCAGCCCCAGCATTTT
CASSPRSYSNQPQHF